The entry below describes one T cell receptor (beta chain). This CDR3 has 17 residues. Trimming took off 4 bases at V and 4 bases at J, with 20 bases between the two ends. Germline V gene sequence: CDR1 SGHRS, CDR2 YFSETQ. The sample is drawn from a study of blood T cell repertoires in COVID-19. Whole-study context: Researchers got acute and convalescent COVID-19 samples from the United States, Italy and Spain. PBMCs, B-cell-depleted T cells, or T cells provided the cDNA or gDNA that made up the material.

As originally analysed: Quantification of nucleated cells was approximated via reference gene primer amplification. The protocol was immunoSEQ multiplex PCR, while the TCRdb copy is restricted to in-frame clones and leaves out a portion. Clone size and the V and J calls come from that table; the DNA yielded D and trimming. The sample yields about 670,000 clones, about nine tenths seen once. The sequenced sample was peripheral blood. The chain joins TRBV5-1 to TRBJ1-4; a weak D match, TRBD1 (6 bases). The sequence came from a young woman with acute or convalescent COVID-19. In DNA, the CDR3 is TGCGCCAGCAGCGCCAGAAAGGGGGGGTCAGTTAATGAAAAACTGTTTTTT. Translated, it gives CASSARKGGSVNEKLFF.